A single T cell receptor beta chain is shown here with its context. Its antigen is still unknown. No base quality values were provided; no much bigger clone lies one nucleotide off. This sample was taken from a study of shared clonotypes between healthy human individuals (dated by TCRdb to about 2020). Notes on the research overall: The cohort included three men and two women between 18 and 49 years of age. For each donor, CD4 naive and CD4 memory were each run on three plates, CD8 naive on two plates, and CD8 memory on one plate. The study deeply sequenced blood TCR repertoires of about 5 healthy adults to estimate repertoire size and the extent of clonotype sharing between individuals. Libraries were prepared and TCR repertoires were sequenced by different laboratories using diverse techniques, in order to increase sequencing depth and limit assay-specific biases. Each donor's leukapheresis produced roughly between about 0.9 and 9.5 billion PBMCs.

Healthy HIV-negative adults with no recently reported acute infections or vaccinations were included as donors. Only Caucasian adults living in Nashville, Tennessee, USA were represented among the donors. Magnetic negative selection was used to enrich CD4+ T cells, after which naive cells were positively selected on CD45RA and the negative fraction became the memory subset. After blood collection by leukapheresis, PBMCs were isolated using Ficoll-Histopaque density gradient centrifugation and then cryopreserved in the vapor phase of liquid nitrogen. Analytical flow cytometry was used to check the purity and quantity of every magnetically sorted T cell population. From each sorted fraction, genomic DNA was isolated and quantified by UV absorbance on a Nanodrop 2000c. Study-wide findings and limitations: Based on pairwise subsampling, the degree of clonotype sharing among donors was expected to be affected by sequencing depth. Because the study included only a small number of donors, the genetic and exposure-history diversity represented was limited. Across several donors, 4.5% to 6.5% of naive CD4, 3.5% of naive CD8, roughly 2.3% of memory CD4, and approximately 0.4% of memory CD8 clonotypes were shared. Naive subsets generally had larger estimated clonotype richness than memory subsets did. Only blood was sampled, and tissue TCR repertoires likely differ from those in blood. Even with the large sequencing depth, rarefaction of the sorted-subset datasets indicated that sequencing was incomplete. Compared with non-shared clonotypes, clonotypes shared by all four sorted-subset donors had higher generation probabilities.

Using the deep immunoSEQ assay, multiplex PCR amplified TCR CDR3 regions from genomic DNA. For each cell subset, the extracted genomic DNA was distributed evenly across all wells of several immunoSEQ 96-well plates, and each plate served as one replicate. Each replicate PCR for sorted subsets received roughly 200 ng genomic DNA, equal to tens of thousands of T cell genomes. The purified libraries were quantified using a Qubit 3.0 fluorometer, sized with a Bioanalyzer 2100, and then quantified again using the KAPA Library Quantification kit. Every immunoSEQ 96-well plate was sequenced on a dedicated single-read 150-cycle Illumina NextSeq 550 flow cell. Per the source publication's procedure: The immunoSEQ output contained only junctional sequences without quality scores, so filtering could not match that applied to full-length reads. Sequences were annotated with PyIR, a Python wrapper for IgBLAST v1.9, and V/J genes and CDR3 were assigned using IMGT germline references. Any read was removed if the V/J assignment was weak (E-value above 1e-6), the CDR3 was missing, or the read contained stop codons, out-of-frame junctions, or ambiguous translated residues. A V3J clonotype was defined by an identical inferred V gene, J gene, and CDR3 amino acid sequence. The percentage overlap between two repertoires was calculated by dividing the number of shared unique clonotypes by the size of the smaller repertoire. Richness of each repertoire was evaluated using RTK rarefaction, the Chao1 estimator, and Recon v2.1 estimates of unobserved clonotypes. Generation probabilities were computed with OLGA for all TCRbeta clonotypes obtained by the gDNA method from a few donors. TCRdb provides this immuneACCESS table in a form limited to in-frame rearrangements. Some clones are lacking; in checked studies, under half of them reflect an unresolved V gene, and why the rest are absent is not known. That table supplies the V and J calls and clone size; D and trimming were determined from the DNA. The sample has about 670,000 clones on record, 60% to 80% of them singletons. In total, the top ten clones hold about 1.7% of the sample.

The germline V gene gives CDR1 as MNHNS and CDR2 as SASEGT. The CDR3 sequence holds 14 residues, the cysteine and phenylalanine included. Of all the DNA, just the CDR3 is kept, 42 bases in frame from base 1. The chain links TRBV6-1 with TRBJ2-5; the central 9 bases match TRBD1. Gene TRBJ2-7 matches the end of the DNA better, so the J call may be wrong. The origin of this receptor is a woman aged 25 to 45 in good health. The sequencing input was memory CD4+ T cells sorted from blood. The sample's cell subset or site, from its label and the paper: CD45RA-negative fraction. DNA sequence: TGTGCCAGCAGAGCCGGGACAGGGTACCACGAGCAGTACTTC. Its product reads: CASRAGTGYHEQYF.